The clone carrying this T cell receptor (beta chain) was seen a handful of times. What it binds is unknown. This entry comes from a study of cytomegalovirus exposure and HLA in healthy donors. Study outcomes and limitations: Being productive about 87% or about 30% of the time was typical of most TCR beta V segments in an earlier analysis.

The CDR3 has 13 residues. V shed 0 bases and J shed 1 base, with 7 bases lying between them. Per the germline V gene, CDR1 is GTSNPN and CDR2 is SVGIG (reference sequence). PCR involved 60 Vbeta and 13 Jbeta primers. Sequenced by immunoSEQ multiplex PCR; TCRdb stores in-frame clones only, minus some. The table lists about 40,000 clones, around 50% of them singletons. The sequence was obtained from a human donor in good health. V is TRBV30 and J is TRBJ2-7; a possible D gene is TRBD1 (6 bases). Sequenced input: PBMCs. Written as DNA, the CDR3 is TGTGCCTGGAGTGTAACAGGGTCCTACGAGCAGTACTTC. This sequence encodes CAWSVTGSYEQYF.